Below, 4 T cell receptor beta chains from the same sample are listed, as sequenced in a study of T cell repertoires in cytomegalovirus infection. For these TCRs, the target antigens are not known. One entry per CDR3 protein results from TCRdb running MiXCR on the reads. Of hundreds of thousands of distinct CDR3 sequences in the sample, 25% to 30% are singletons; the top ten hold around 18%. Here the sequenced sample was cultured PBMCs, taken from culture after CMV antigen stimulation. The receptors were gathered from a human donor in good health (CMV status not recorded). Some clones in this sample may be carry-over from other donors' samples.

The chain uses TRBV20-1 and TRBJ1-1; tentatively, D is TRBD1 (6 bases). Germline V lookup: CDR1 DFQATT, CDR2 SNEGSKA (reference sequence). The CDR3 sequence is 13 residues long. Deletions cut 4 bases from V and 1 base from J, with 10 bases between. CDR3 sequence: CSANTGQNTEAFF. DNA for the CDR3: TGCAGTGCTAACACAGGGCAGAACACTGAAGCTTTCTTT.

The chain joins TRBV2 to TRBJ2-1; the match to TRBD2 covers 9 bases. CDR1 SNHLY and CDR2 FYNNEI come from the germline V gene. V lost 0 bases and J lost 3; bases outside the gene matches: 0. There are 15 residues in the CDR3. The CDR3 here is CASSEALAGYNEQFF. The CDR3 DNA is TGTGCCAGCAGTGAAGCACTAGCGGGCTACAATGAGCAGTTCTTC. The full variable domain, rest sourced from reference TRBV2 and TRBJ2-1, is EPEVTQTPSHQVTQMGQEVILRCVPISNHLYFYWYRQILGQKVEFLVSFYNNEISEKSEIFDDQFSVERPDGSNFTLKIRSTKLEDSAMYFCASSEALAGYNEQFFGPGTRLTVL.

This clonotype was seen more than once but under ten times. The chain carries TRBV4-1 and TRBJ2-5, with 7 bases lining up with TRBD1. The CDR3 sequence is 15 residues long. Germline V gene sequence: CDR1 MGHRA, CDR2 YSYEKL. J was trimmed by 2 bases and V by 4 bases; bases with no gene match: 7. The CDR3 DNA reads TGCGCCAGCAGCCTGGAGCAGGGGGTGCAAGAGACCCAGTACTTC. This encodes CASSLEQGVQETQYF.

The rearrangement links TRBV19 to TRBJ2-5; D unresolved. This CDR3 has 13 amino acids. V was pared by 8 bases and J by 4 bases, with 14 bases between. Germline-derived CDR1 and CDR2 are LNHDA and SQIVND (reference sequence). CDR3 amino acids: CASEGPFRETQYF. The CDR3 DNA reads TGTGCCAGTGAAGGGCCCTTCCGAGAGACCCAGTACTTC.